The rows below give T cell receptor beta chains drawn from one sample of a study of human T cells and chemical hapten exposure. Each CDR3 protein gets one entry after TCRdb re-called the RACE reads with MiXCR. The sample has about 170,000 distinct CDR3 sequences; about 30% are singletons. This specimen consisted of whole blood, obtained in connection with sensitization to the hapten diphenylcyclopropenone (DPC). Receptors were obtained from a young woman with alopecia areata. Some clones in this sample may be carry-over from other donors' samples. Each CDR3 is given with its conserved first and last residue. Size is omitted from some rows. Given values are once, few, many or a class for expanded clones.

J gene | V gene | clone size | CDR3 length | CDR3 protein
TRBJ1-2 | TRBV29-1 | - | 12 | CSVESGNYGYTF
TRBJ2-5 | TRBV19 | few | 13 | CASARGPQETQYF
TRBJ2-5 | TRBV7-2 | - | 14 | CASSISGPKETQYF
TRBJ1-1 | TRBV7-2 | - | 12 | CASSLVGWGAFF
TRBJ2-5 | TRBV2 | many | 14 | CASSRTGGKETQYF
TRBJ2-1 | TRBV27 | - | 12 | CGAGGAYNEQFF
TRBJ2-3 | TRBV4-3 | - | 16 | CASSQVGAGGLDTQYF
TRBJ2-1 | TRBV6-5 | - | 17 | CASSYSKYWDRDNEQFF
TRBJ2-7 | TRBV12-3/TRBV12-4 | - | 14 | CASRPGQGTYEQYF
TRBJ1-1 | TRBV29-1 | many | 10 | CSVDMLEAFF
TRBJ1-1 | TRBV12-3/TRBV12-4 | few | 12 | CASRPGTGKAFF
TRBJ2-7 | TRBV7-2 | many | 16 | CASSLRRGTSGSGEYF
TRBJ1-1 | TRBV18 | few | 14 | CASSPAGVGTEAFF
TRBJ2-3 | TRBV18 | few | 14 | CASSPLVSQDTQYF
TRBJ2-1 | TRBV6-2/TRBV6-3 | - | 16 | CASTERIGIGYNEQFF
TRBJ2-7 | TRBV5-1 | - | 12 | CASSTGTPRQYF
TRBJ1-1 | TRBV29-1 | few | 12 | CSVPAANTEAFF
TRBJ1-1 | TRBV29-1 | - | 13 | CSAGGQGYTEAFF
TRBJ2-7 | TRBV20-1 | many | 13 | CSAGRGSSYEQYF
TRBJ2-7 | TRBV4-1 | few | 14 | CASSQGDHLQGQYF
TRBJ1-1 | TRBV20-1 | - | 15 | CSATLTGRMSAEAFF
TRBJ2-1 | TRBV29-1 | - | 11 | CSVGSGYEQFF
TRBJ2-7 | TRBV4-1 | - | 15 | CASRFVSSGTYEQYF
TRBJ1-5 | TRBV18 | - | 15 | CASSPPGQGRGPQHF
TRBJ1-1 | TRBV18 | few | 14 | CASSPIIHSTEAFF
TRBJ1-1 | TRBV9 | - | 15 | CASSARGTKETEAFF
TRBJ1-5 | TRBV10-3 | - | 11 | CAISGSQPQHF